The 27 T cell receptor beta chains listed next were all sequenced from one sample in a study of cytomegalovirus exposure and HLA in healthy donors. The primer mix had 60 Vbeta and 13 Jbeta primers. Using immunoSEQ multiplex PCR, the repertoire was profiled, and TCRdb retains in-frame clones only, with some absent. The table includes approximately 110,000 clones, 73% detected once. Sequencing was done on a sample of PBMCs. All receptors derive from a woman between 40 and 55 years old in good health and CMV-seronegative.

CDR3 in amino acids: CAISETLGQGRNTEAFF. The CDR3 bases are TGTGCCATCAGTGAGACACTGGGACAGGGGAGGAACACTGAAGCTTTCTTT. The chain recombines TRBV10-3 with TRBJ1-1; TRBD1 aligns across 10 bases. There are 17 residues in the CDR3. Germline V CDR1 and CDR2: ENHRY, SYGVKD. V was clipped by 2 bases and J by 1 base; unmatched bases: 7.

This clone has just a few counts. The chain couples TRBV6-4 to TRBJ2-2; D is unresolved. Germline lookup yields CDR1 MRHNA and CDR2 SNTAGT. The CDR3 covers 13 residues. V was pared by 5 bases and J by 6 bases, with 10 bases between. The CDR3 bases are TGTGCCAGCAGTTCTAAAGATTCCGGGGAGCTGTTTTTT. Translated: CASSSKDSGELFF.

The rearrangement links TRBV28 to TRBJ2-3; 8 nucleotides agree with TRBD1. CDR1 is MDHEN and CDR2 is SYDVKM in the germline V gene. The ends lost 7 bases at V and 9 bases at J; junction bases unmatched: 3. This CDR3 has 11 residues. The CDR3 region is CASMRQGTQYF. In DNA, the CDR3 is TGTGCCAGCATGAGACAGGGGACGCAGTATTTT.

This clone was seen just once. The chain employs TRBV9 and TRBJ2-2; tentative D call: TRBD1 (6 bases). V shed 0 bases and J shed 4 bases, with 7 bases lying between them. CDR3 length: 14 amino acids. Looked up from germline, CDR1 is SGDLS and CDR2 is YYNGEE. CDR3 sequence reads: CASSVGRGTGELFF. The CDR3 DNA sequence: TGTGCCAGCAGCGTAGGCAGGGGCACCGGGGAGCTGTTTTTT.

The V and J genes are TRBV28 and TRBJ2-3; possible D gene TRBD1, 6 bases. V was shortened by 6 bases and J by 2 bases, with 12 bases between the two germline ends. CDR3 length: 14 residues. Germline loops: CDR1 MDHEN, CDR2 SYDVKM. Here the CDR3 reads CASRNPGHTDTQYF. The CDR3 DNA reads TGTGCCAGCAGAAACCCGGGACACACAGATACGCAGTATTTT.

As concerns this clone: Germline is not matched at one junction end, which may reflect a read error. The chain links TRBV7-2 to TRBJ2-3; TRBD2 agrees at 10 bases. The germline V gene has CDR1 SGHTA and CDR2 FQGNSA. The CDR3 runs to 17 residues. CDR3 DNA: TGTGCCAGCAGCTTAGGAGCGGGGGGGTCTGGCACAAATACGCAGTATTTT. It translates to CASSLGAGGSGTNTQYF.

The chain couples TRBV7-2 to TRBJ2-5, with a tentative D call TRBD1 (5 bases). This CDR3 region has 15 residues. Germline CDR1 SGHTA, CDR2 FQGNSA. V was shortened by 8 bases and J by 0 bases, with 16 bases between the two germline ends. The DNA of the CDR3 is TGTGCCAGCGGTCCCCGTCAGGGCTACCAAGAGACCCAGTACTTC. Its protein is CASGPRQGYQETQYF.

This chain uses TRBV7-2 with TRBJ2-5; 7 bases fit TRBD2. V shed 5 bases, J shed 1 base, and the junction held 7 bases outside the gene matches. Germline CDR1 is SGHTA and CDR2 is FQGNSA. The CDR3 is 15 amino acids. The CDR3 reads CASSPWGEGQETQYF. DNA for the CDR3: TGTGCCAGCAGCCCTTGGGGGGAGGGCCAAGAGACCCAGTACTTC.

The chain uses TRBV5-8 and TRBJ2-1; tentative D call: TRBD1 (6 bases). V was trimmed by 4 bases and J by 8 bases, leaving 16 bases between them. Germline V gene sequence: CDR1 SGHTS, CDR2 YDEGEE. The CDR3 length is 14 residues. The CDR3 sequence is CASSQGSGMDEQFF. CDR3 bases: TGTGCCAGCAGCCAGGGGTCAGGGATGGATGAGCAGTTCTTC.

This rearrangement joins TRBV5-8 to TRBJ2-2; possibly TRBD1 for D (6 bases). V shed 1 base and J shed 0 bases, with 16 bases lying between them. This CDR3 has 18 residues. Germline-derived CDR1 and CDR2 are SGHTS and YDEGEE. The CDR3 loop reads CASSLLGNRVSNTGELFF. CDR3 coding DNA: TGTGCCAGCAGCTTGTTGGGGAACAGGGTTTCGAACACCGGGGAGCTGTTTTTT.

This CDR3 is CASGPGAANTGELFF. In DNA form, the CDR3 reads TGTGCCAGCGGCCCTGGGGCTGCGAACACCGGGGAGCTGTTTTTT. The chain combines TRBV6-5 with TRBJ2-2; D perhaps matches TRBD1 (5 bases). This CDR3 has 15 residues. Per germline, CDR1 MNHEY and CDR2 SVGAGI. Trimming took off 8 bases at V and 0 bases at J, with 13 bases between the two ends.

The genes are TRBV4-1 and TRBJ2-2; 11 positions match TRBD2. This CDR3 region has 21 residues. With 4 bases clipped from V and 1 base from J, the junction kept 17 bases outside the gene matches. Germline CDR1 MGHRA, CDR2 YSYEKL. In DNA form, the CDR3 reads TGCGCCAGCAGCCCCCGGGGTAGCGGGAGGGTGGGGACCAAGAACACCGGGGAGCTGTTTTTT. This codes for CASSPRGSGRVGTKNTGELFF.

V is TRBV11-2 and J is TRBJ2-1; 10 bases are shared with TRBD2. In germline, CDR1 is SGHAT, CDR2 FQNNGV. CDR3 length equals 16 residues. V lost 3 bases to trimming and J lost 4 bases; unmatched junction nucleotides: 6. In DNA, the CDR3 is TGTGCCAGCAGCTTTCGAGTTAGCGGGGGGTACAATGAGCAGTTCTTC. Its translation is CASSFRVSGGYNEQFF.

By sample fraction, this clone is medium-sized. The sample holds other DNA sequences that translate to the same CDR3. This chain joins TRBV6-5 and TRBJ1-6, with D possibly being TRBD1 (5 bases). Germline values: CDR1 MNHEY, CDR2 SVGAGI. The V end lost 5 bases, the J end lost 9 bases, and 14 bases lay between the germline ends. The CDR3 consists of 14 residues. CDR3 residues: CASSDDSPSSPLHF. The CDR3, as DNA: TGTGCCAGCAGTGACGACAGCCCCTCTTCACCCCTCCACTTT.

The CDR3 is CASKTGLSTDTQYF. DNA of the CDR3: TGTGCCAGCAAGACGGGACTCAGCACAGATACGCAGTATTTT. The chain uses TRBV11-2 and TRBJ2-3; a possible D gene is TRBD2 (6 bases). The CDR3 covers 14 residues. Trimming cost V 7 bases and J 0 bases, with 11 bases left between them. Germline V gene lookup returns CDR1 SGHAT and CDR2 FQNNGV. The complete variable domain, with remaining parts taken from reference TRBV11-2 and TRBJ2-3, reads EAGVAQSPRYKIIEKRQSVAFWCNPISGHATLYWYQQILGQGPKLLIQFQNNGVVDDSQLPKDRFSAERLKGVDSTLKIQPAKLEDSAVYLCASKTGLSTDTQYFGPGTRLTVL.

The genes are TRBV5-1 and TRBJ2-5; D is unresolved. This CDR3 spans 15 amino acids. Trimming removed 0 bases at V and 5 bases at J, with 14 bases between. The germline CDR1 and CDR2 sequences are SGHRS and YFSETQ. CDR3: CASSLAPTDRETQYF. CDR3 coding DNA: TGCGCCAGCAGCTTGGCCCCAACAGATAGGGAGACCCAGTACTTC.

This clone was counted a few times. V and J are TRBV29-1 and TRBJ2-1; possibly TRBD1 for D (6 bases). The CDR3 is 14 amino acids. The V gene lost 6 bases and the J gene lost 3 bases, with 15 bases spanning the gap. Germline CDR1 is SQVTM and CDR2 is ANQGSEA. CDR3 coding DNA: TGCAGCGTAGAGAGACAGGACCTCTACAATGAGCAGTTCTTC. Protein product: CSVERQDLYNEQFF.

CDR3 sequence reads: CASSQEAEHPSYEQYF. The CDR3 DNA reads TGTGCCAGCAGCCAAGAAGCGGAACACCCCTCCTACGAGCAGTACTTC. The rearrangement joins TRBV4-2 to TRBJ2-7, with a tentative D call TRBD2 (5 bases). The V end was cut by 0 bases, the J end by 0 bases, with 12 bases between. The CDR3 runs 16 residues. Germline V gene sequence: CDR1 LGHNA, CDR2 YNFKEQ.

The chain combines TRBV14 with TRBJ1-2, with D maybe TRBD1 (5 bases). The CDR3 has 13 residues. The V gene's germline CDR1 is SGHDN and CDR2 FVKESK. V lost 4 bases and J 3 bases, leaving 9 bases between the germline ends. CDR3 protein: CASSRGRDYGYTF. In nucleotides, the CDR3 is TGTGCCAGCAGCCGTGGCAGGGACTATGGCTACACCTTC.

The gene calls are TRBV18 and TRBJ1-2, with TRBD1 matching 9 bases. CDR3 length equals 16 residues. After removal of 3 bases from V and 2 bases from J, the junction contained 7 bases not matched to a gene. CDR1 and CDR2 (germline): KGHSH, LQKENI. CDR3 in DNA: TGTGCCAGCTCACCCACCTGGGACAGGGAGAACTATGGCTACACCTTC. The encoded protein is CASSPTWDRENYGYTF.

This chain joins TRBV9 and TRBJ2-3, with D perhaps TRBD1 (5 bases). CDR3 size: 15 residues. In germline, CDR1 is SGDLS, CDR2 YYNGEE. V was cut by 3 bases and J by 2 bases, with 13 bases left in between. For the CDR3, the DNA is TGTGCCAGCAGCGCCGACAGTTCCGTCACAGATACGCAGTATTTT. Translating gives CASSADSSVTDTQYF.

This clone has a handful of counts. This chain uses TRBV29-1 with TRBJ2-3; the D gene is possibly TRBD2 (5 bases). The CDR3 is 13 residues long. Germline CDR1 is SQVTM and CDR2 is ANQGSEA. The V gene lost 1 base and the J gene lost 6 bases, with 11 bases spanning the gap. The DNA for the CDR3 is TGCAGCGTTGAAGGGCGGACTGGCGATACGCAGTATTTT. This translates into CSVEGRTGDTQYF.

This clone appeared a few times. V and J are TRBV6-1 and TRBJ2-3; 10 nucleotides line up with TRBD1. V shed 3 bases, J shed 1 base, and the junction held 1 base outside the gene matches. This CDR3 contains 15 residues. Germline-derived CDR1 and CDR2 are MNHNS and SASEGT. The CDR3 sequence is CASSDGTGGTDTQYF. As DNA, the CDR3 is TGTGCCAGCAGTGACGGGACAGGGGGCACAGATACGCAGTATTTT.

This clone showed up just a few times. The gene calls are TRBV6-5 and TRBJ2-7; tentative D call: TRBD1 (5 bases). The CDR3 has 14 amino acids. Trimming took off 2 bases at V and 2 bases at J, with 10 bases between the two ends. Germline assignment: CDR1 MNHEY and CDR2 SVGAGI. As DNA, the CDR3 is TGTGCCAGCAGTTACGGGGCTAGTACCTACGAGCAGTACTTC. Its translation: CASSYGASTYEQYF.

This clone was seen once. The V gene is TRBV18, the J gene TRBJ2-7; 9 nucleotides agree with TRBD1. The CDR3 consists of 15 residues. The V segment lost 4 bases and the J segment 0 bases; nucleotides outside the gene matches: 4. Per germline, CDR1 KGHSH and CDR2 LQKENI. CDR3 bases: TGTGCCAGCTCACGACCGGGACAGGGCTCCTACGAGCAGTACTTC. Translated: CASSRPGQGSYEQYF.

V gene TRBV6-1 combines with J gene TRBJ2-7, with 7 bases that match TRBD1. The CDR3 is made up of 14 amino acids. The junction had 5 bases not matched to a gene; V was cut back by 4 bases and J by 2 bases. Germline-derived CDR1 and CDR2 are MNHNS and SASEGT. The CDR3: CASSVRTGPYEQYF. DNA of the CDR3: TGTGCCAGCAGTGTCCGGACAGGACCCTACGAGCAGTACTTC.

The chain recombines TRBV7-9 with TRBJ1-1; 11 nucleotides agree with TRBD1. Germline V CDR1 and CDR2: SEHNR, FQNEAQ (reference sequence). CDR3 length: 17 residues. V lost 1 base to trimming and J lost 0 bases; unmatched junction nucleotides: 4. CDR3 nucleotide sequence: TGTGCCAGCAGCTTAGGGACAGGGGGCTTCTTGAACACTGAAGCTTTCTTT. It is translated as CASSLGTGGFLNTEAFF.